This TCR beta chain emerged from a study of T-cell reconstitution after alpha-beta-depleted transplantation in children. Germline assignment: CDR1 SGHTA and CDR2 FQGTGA. With 6 bases removed from V and 1 base from J, the gap between germline ends came to 11 bases. The CDR3 has 14 residues. This clonotype was picked up many times. Unique molecular identifiers were used in preparing the TCRbeta library. TCRdb reanalysed the PCR reads using MiXCR and keeps one entry per CDR3 protein. Altogether hundreds of thousands of distinct CDR3 sequences are present, around 12% being singletons, with the ten largest covering approximately 5.4%.

The source material was PBMCs from the stem cell graft donor, sampled from the stem cell graft. The chain is built from TRBV7-3 and TRBJ2-3, with D hard to call. The TCR originated in a human donor who donated a stem cell graft to a child with combined immunodeficiency. Here the CDR3 reads CASSFGGGTDTQYF. The CDR3 bases are TGTGCCAGCAGTTTTGGTGGGGGCACAGATACGCAGTATTTT.